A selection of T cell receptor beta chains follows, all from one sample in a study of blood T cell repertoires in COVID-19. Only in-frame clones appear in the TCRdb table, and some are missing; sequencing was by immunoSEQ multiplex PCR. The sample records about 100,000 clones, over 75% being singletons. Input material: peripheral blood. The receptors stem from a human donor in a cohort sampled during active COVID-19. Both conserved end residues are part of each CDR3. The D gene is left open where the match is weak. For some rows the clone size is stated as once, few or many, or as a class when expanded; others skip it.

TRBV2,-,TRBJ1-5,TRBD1,TGTGCCAGCACATTAGTGGGACAGGGTCGTAGCAATCAGCCCCAGCATTTT,CASTLVGQGRSNQPQHF
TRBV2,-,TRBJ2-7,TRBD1,TGTGCCAGCAGTGAAGCGACGACAGGGGGGCAGTACTTC,CASSEATTGGQYF
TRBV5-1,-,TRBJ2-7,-,TGCGCCAGCAGCTGGGCGATTGGGGGAGGTGGCGAGCAGTACTTC,CASSWAIGGGGEQYF
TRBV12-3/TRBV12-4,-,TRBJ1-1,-,TGTGCCAGCATCCGCGAGGTATACACTGAAGCTTTCTTT,CASIREVYTEAFF
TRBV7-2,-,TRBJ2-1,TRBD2,TGTGCCAGCAGCTCGAACGTAGCGGGGGGCTACAATGAGCAGTTCTTC,CASSSNVAGGYNEQFF
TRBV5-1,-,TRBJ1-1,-,TGCGCCAGCAGCTTGGAACGGGGGTTCGGCACTGAAGCTTTCTTT,CASSLERGFGTEAFF
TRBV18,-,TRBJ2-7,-,TGTGCCAGCTCTAGGGGGAACGAGCAGTACTTC,CASSRGNEQYF
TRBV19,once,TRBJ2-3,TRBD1,TGTGCCACACAGGTTGGACAGGGAGCAAATACGCAGTATTTT,CATQVGQGANTQYF
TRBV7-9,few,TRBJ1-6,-,TGTGCCAGCAGCGCGATGCAGGTGGAGGTAGGGTCACCCCTCCACTTT,CASSAMQVEVGSPLHF
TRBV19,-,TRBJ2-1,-,TGTGCCAGTCAGGGTGGGCGGGGCTCCTACAATGAGCAGTTCTTC,CASQGGRGSYNEQFF
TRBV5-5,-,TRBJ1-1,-,TGTGCCAGCAGCTTAGGGGATACGATGAACACTGAAGCTTTCTTT,CASSLGDTMNTEAFF
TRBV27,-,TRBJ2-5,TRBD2,TGTGCCAGCAGCGGAGCGGGAGGCCCCAAGAGCCAAGAGACCCAGTACTTC,CASSGAGGPKSQETQYF
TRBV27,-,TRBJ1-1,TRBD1,TGTGCCAGCAGTTTGGATGGACAGGGCACTGAAGCTTTCTTT,CASSLDGQGTEAFF
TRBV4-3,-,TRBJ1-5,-,TGCGCCAGCAGCCAAGAGGGCCTAAACAATCAGCCCCAGCATTTT,CASSQEGLNNQPQHF
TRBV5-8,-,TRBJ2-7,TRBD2,TGTGCCAGCAGCCCCCGGTTAGCGGGAGCCTACGAGCAGTACTTC,CASSPRLAGAYEQYF
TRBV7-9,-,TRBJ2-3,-,TGTGCCAGCAGCTCGACAGGCCCTAGCACAGATACGCAGTATTTT,CASSSTGPSTDTQYF
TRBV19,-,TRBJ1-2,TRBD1,TGTGCCAGTAGTACTGGACAGGGGAGACCCTTAAATCGGGGCTACACCTTC,CASSTGQGRPLNRGYTF
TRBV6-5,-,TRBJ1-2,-,TGTGCCAGCAGCCGATGGGACAACCCTTATGGCTACACCTTC,CASSRWDNPYGYTF
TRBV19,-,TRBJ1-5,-,TGTGCCAGTAGTGATAGGACAGCGGTCCAGCATTTT,CASSDRTAVQHF
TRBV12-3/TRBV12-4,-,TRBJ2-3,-,TGTGCCAGCAGTTCTAGGGATACGCAGTATTTT,CASSSRDTQYF
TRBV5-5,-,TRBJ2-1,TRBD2,TGTGCCAGCAGCTTTCGGGGGGGCAGCGATGAGCAGTTCTTC,CASSFRGGSDEQFF
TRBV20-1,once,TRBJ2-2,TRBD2,TGCAGTGCTAGTCAACTGGGGGGGACCACCGGGGAGCTGTTTTTT,CSASQLGGTTGELFF
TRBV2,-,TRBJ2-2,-,TGTGCCAGCAGTGTTGTATTGAACACCGGGGAGCTGTTTTTT,CASSVVLNTGELFF
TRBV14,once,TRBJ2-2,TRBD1,TGTGCCAGCAGCCGACTACCGGGACAGTCGAACACCGGGGAGCTGTTTTTT,CASSRLPGQSNTGELFF